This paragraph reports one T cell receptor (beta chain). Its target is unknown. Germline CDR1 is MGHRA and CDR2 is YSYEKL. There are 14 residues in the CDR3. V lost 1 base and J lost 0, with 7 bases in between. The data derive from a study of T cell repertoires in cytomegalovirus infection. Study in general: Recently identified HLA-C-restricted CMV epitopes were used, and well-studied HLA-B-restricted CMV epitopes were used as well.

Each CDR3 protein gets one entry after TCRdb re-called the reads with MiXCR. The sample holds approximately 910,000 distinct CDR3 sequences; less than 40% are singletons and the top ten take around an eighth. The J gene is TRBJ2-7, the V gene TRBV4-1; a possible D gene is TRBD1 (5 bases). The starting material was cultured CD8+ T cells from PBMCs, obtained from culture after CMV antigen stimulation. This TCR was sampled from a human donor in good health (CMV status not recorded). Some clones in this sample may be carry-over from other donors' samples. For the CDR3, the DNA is TGCGCCAGCAGCCAAGTGACAGCCTCCTACGAGCAGTACGTC. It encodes CASSQVTASYEQYV.